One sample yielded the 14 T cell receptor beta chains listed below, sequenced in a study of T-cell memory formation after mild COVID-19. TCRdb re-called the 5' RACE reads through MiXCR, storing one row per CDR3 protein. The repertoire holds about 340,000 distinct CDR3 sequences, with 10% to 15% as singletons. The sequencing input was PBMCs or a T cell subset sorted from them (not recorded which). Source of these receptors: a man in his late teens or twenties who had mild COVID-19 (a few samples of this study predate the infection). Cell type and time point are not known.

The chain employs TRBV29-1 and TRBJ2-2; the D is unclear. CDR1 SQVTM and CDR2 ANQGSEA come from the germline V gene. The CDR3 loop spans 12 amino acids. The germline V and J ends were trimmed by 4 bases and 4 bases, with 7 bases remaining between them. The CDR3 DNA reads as TGCAGCGTTGCAGGAGTCACCGGGGAGCTGTTTTTT. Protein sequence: CSVAGVTGELFF.

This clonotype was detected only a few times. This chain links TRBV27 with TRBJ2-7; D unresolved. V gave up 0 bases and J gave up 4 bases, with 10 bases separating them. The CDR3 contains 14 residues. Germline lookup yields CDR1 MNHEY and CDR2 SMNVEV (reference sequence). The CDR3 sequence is CASSLSSGGYEQYF. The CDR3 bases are TGTGCCAGCAGTTTATCTTCGGGTGGGTACGAGCAGTACTTC.

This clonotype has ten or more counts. The CDR3 spells CASSLGETYGYTF. The DNA for the CDR3 is TGTGCCAGCAGCTTGGGGGAGACTTATGGCTACACCTTC. The rearrangement uses TRBV7-6 and TRBJ1-2; D might be TRBD1 (5 bases). The germline V gene has CDR1 SGHVS and CDR2 FNYEAQ. The CDR3 spans 13 residues. The V end lost 3 bases, the J end lost 5 bases, and 10 bases lay between the germline ends.

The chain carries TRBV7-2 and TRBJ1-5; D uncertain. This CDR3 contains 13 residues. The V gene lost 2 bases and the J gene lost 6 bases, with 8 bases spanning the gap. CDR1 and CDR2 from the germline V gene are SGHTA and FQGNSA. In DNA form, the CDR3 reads TGTGCCAGCAGCTTAATCGCGCGTCAGCCCCAGCATTTT. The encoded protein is CASSLIARQPQHF.

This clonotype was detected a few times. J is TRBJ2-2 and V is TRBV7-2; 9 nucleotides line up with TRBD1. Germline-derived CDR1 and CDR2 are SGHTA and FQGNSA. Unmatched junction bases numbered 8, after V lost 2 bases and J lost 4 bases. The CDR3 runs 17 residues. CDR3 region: CASSLPSGDRATGELFF. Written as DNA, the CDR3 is TGTGCCAGCAGCTTACCCTCGGGGGACAGGGCCACCGGGGAGCTGTTTTTT.

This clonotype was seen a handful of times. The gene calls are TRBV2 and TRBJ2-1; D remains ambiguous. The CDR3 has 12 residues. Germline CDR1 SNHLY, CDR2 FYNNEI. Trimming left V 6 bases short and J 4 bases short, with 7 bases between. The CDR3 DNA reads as TGTGCCAGCAGCGACGAATACAATGAGCAGTTCTTC. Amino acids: CASSDEYNEQFF.

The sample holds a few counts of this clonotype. The CDR3 DNA reads as TGTGCCACCAGTGATTTTGCCGGGACAAGCTCCTACAATGAGCAGTTCTTC. It encodes CATSDFAGTSSYNEQFF. This chain joins TRBV24-1 and TRBJ2-1; tentative D call: TRBD1 (6 bases). V lost 1 base and J 0 bases, leaving 12 bases between the germline ends. There are 17 residues in the CDR3. Germline CDR1 is KGHDR and CDR2 is SFDVKD.

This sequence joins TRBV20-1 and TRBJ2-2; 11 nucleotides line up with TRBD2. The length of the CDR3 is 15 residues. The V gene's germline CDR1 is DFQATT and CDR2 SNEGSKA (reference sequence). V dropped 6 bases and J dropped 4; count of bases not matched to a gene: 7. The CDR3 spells CSATPSGGLTGELFF. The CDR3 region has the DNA TGCAGTGCAACGCCTAGCGGGGGGCTCACCGGGGAGCTGTTTTTT.

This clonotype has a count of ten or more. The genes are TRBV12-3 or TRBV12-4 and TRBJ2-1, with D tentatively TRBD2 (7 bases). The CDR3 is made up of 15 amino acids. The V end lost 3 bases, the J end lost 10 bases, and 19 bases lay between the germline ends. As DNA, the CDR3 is TGTGCCAGCAGTTTCAGCGCGGGGGCCCTATCCGAGCAGTTCTTC. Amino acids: CASSFSAGALSEQFF.

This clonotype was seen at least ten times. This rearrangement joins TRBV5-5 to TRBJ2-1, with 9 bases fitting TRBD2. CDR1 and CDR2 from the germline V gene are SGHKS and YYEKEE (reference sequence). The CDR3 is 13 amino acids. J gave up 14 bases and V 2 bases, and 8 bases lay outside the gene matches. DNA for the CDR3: TGTGCCAGCAGCTTTCTTGCGGGGGGGCCGGAGTTCTTC. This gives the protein CASSFLAGGPEFF. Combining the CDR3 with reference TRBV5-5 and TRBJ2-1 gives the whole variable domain DAGVTQSPTHLIKTRGQQVTLRCSPISGHKSVSWYQQVLGQGPQFIFQYYEKEERGRGNFPDRFSARQFPNYSSELNVNALLLGDSALYLCASSFLAGGPEFFGPGTRLTVL.

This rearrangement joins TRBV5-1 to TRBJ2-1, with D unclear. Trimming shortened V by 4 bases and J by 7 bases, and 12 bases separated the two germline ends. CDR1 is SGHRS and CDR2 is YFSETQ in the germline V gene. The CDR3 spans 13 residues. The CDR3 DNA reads TGCGCCAGCAGCGGGGTCCCCTTTAATGAGCAGTTCTTC. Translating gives CASSGVPFNEQFF.

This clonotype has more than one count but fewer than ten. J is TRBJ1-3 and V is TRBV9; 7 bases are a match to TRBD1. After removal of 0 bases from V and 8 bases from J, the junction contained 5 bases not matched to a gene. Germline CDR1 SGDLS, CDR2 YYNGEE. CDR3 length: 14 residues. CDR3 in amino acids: CASSVEGGLDTIYF. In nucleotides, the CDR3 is TGTGCCAGCAGCGTAGAAGGGGGCTTGGACACCATATATTTT.

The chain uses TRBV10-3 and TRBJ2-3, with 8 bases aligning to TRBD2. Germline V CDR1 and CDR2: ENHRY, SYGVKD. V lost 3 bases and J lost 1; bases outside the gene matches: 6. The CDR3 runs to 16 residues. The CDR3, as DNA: TGTGCCATCAGTGATTATAGCGGGGCTGGCACAGATACGCAGTATTTT. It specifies CAISDYSGAGTDTQYF.

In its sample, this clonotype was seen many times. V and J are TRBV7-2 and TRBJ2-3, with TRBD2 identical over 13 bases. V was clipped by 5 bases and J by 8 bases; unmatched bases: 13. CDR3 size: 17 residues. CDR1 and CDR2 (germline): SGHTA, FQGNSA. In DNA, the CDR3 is TGTGCCAGCAGCAGGACTAGCGGGGGACTCTTTGATATTACGCAGTATTTT. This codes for CASSRTSGGLFDITQYF. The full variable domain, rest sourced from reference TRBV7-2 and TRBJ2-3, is GAGVSQSPSNKVTEKGKDVELRCDPISGHTALYWYRQSLGQGLEFLIYFQGNSAPDKSGLPSDRFSAERTGGSVSTLTIQRTQQEDSAVYLCASSRTSGGLFDITQYFGPGTRLTVL.